This T cell receptor (beta chain) was sequenced during a study of chemoradiotherapy in HPV16-positive cancers. Using immunoSEQ multiplex PCR, the repertoire was profiled, and TCRdb retains in-frame clones only, with some absent. The sample includes 15,000 to 20,000 clones, just under 90% seen only once; the top ten take about 2.1%. The CDR3 has 16 amino acids. Germline V gene data show CDR1 as MGHRA and CDR2 as YSYEKL. V dropped 0 bases and J dropped 4 bases, with 13 bases sitting between them. This TCR came from a human donor with HPV-associated anogenital cancer. This sequence joins TRBV4-1 and TRBJ1-3; TRBD1 is a possible D gene (6 bases). This specimen was blood, taken from a patient who underwent chemoradiotherapy. The CDR3 bases are TGCGCCAGCAGCCAAGAAGCGGGGGCTGCAGGAAACACCATATATTTT. Protein sequence: CASSQEAGAAGNTIYF.